The clone carrying this T cell receptor beta chain appeared a single time. The sample originates from a study of shared clonotypes between healthy human individuals. The protocol was immunoSEQ multiplex PCR, while the TCRdb copy is restricted to in-frame clones and leaves out a portion. The sample has over 2 million clones, 92% seen once. The CDR3 sequence is 12 residues long. The germline V gene encodes CDR1 MNHNY and CDR2 SVGAGI (reference sequence). V was shortened by 11 bases and J by 7 bases, with 15 bases between the two germline ends. The origin of this receptor is a young man in good health. Some clones in this sample may be carry-over from other donors' samples. The V call is TRBV6-6, the J call TRBJ2-1; D possibly corresponds to TRBD2 (5 bases). The specimen sequenced was naive CD4+ T cells from PBMCs. The subset denotes: CD45RA+ positively selected. CDR3 region: CARLTGVNEQFF. The CDR3 region has the DNA TGTGCCCGCCTTACCGGGGTGAATGAGCAGTTCTTC.